The rows below give T cell receptor beta chains drawn from one sample of a study of blood T cell repertoires in COVID-19. TCRdb's table, derived via immunoSEQ multiplex PCR, lists solely in-frame clones and lacks some. The sample carries 130,000 to 150,000 clones, over 70% recorded once. The sample taken for sequencing was peripheral blood. The receptors derive from a man aged 45 to 65 with active or convalescent COVID-19. The CDR3 runs from the conserved cysteine through the conserved F or W. Fields, in order: D gene, J gene, clone size, V gene, CDR3 DNA, CDR3 protein. D genes are given only for firm matches. Not all rows give a size; the values are once, few, many and, for expanded clones, a class.

D gene: NA
J gene: TRBJ1-5
clone size: NA
V gene: TRBV18
CDR3 DNA: TGTGCCAGCTCACCGGTAGATCAGCCCCAGCATTTT
CDR3 protein: CASSPVDQPQHF

D gene: NA
J gene: TRBJ1-1
clone size: NA
V gene: TRBV5-4
CDR3 DNA: TGTGCCAGCAGCAGAACCGGGGTGAACACTGAAGCTTTCTTT
CDR3 protein: CASSRTGVNTEAFF

D gene: NA
J gene: TRBJ1-4
clone size: NA
V gene: TRBV28
CDR3 DNA: TGTGCCAGCAGTTTAGGGACACAGGGTGAAAAACTGTTTTTT
CDR3 protein: CASSLGTQGEKLFF

D gene: TRBD2
J gene: TRBJ2-3
clone size: NA
V gene: TRBV3-1/TRBV3-2
CDR3 DNA: TGTGCCAGCAGCCAAGCTGCGGGAGCAGCAGATACGCAGTATTTT
CDR3 protein: CASSQAAGAADTQYF

D gene: TRBD1
J gene: TRBJ1-5
clone size: NA
V gene: TRBV7-6
CDR3 DNA: TGTGCCAGCAGCTTAGGGGGACAGGGAGAGAGGCCCCAGCATTTT
CDR3 protein: CASSLGGQGERPQHF

D gene: NA
J gene: TRBJ2-1
clone size: many
V gene: TRBV28
CDR3 DNA: TGTGCCAGCAGTTTAGTAGGGAGTGAGGATGAGCAGTTCTTC
CDR3 protein: CASSLVGSEDEQFF

D gene: NA
J gene: TRBJ1-1
clone size: few
V gene: TRBV18
CDR3 DNA: TGTGCCAGCTCACCCTCTGGGCCGGCGAACACTGAAGCTTTCTTT
CDR3 protein: CASSPSGPANTEAFF

D gene: TRBD2
J gene: TRBJ2-5
clone size: NA
V gene: TRBV10-3
CDR3 DNA: TGTGCCATCCGACCGGGACTAGGGGAAGAGACCCAGTACTTC
CDR3 protein: CAIRPGLGEETQYF

D gene: TRBD1
J gene: TRBJ2-7
clone size: NA
V gene: TRBV9
CDR3 DNA: TGTGCCAGCAGCGTAGAAGGACAGGACCACTACAAGCAGTACTTC
CDR3 protein: CASSVEGQDHYKQYF

D gene: TRBD1
J gene: TRBJ1-1
clone size: NA
V gene: TRBV28
CDR3 DNA: TGTGCCAGCAGTTCTCCGGGACAGGGGGCCGGAGCTTTCTTT
CDR3 protein: CASSSPGQGAGAFF

D gene: NA
J gene: TRBJ2-7
clone size: NA
V gene: TRBV13
CDR3 DNA: TGTGCCAGCAGCCTGTCCAGCGGGCCCTCCTACGAGCAGTACTTC
CDR3 protein: CASSLSSGPSYEQYF

D gene: TRBD1
J gene: TRBJ1-1
clone size: NA
V gene: TRBV30
CDR3 DNA: TGTGCCTGGGACAGGGGATTAAGAACTGAAGCTTTCTTT
CDR3 protein: CAWDRGLRTEAFF

D gene: NA
J gene: TRBJ1-1
clone size: once
V gene: TRBV18
CDR3 DNA: TGTGCCAGCTCACCACCTTCCCTCGAGAGGAGCACTGAAGCTTTCTTT
CDR3 protein: CASSPPSLERSTEAFF

D gene: TRBD2
J gene: TRBJ2-7
clone size: once
V gene: TRBV29-1
CDR3 DNA: TGCAGCGTAAGACTAGCGGGGGCCTACGAGCAGTACTTC
CDR3 protein: CSVRLAGAYEQYF

D gene: TRBD1
J gene: TRBJ1-3
clone size: NA
V gene: TRBV7-9
CDR3 DNA: TGTGCCAGCAGCTTAGGGGTACAGGGGACTGGAAACACCATATATTTT
CDR3 protein: CASSLGVQGTGNTIYF

D gene: NA
J gene: TRBJ1-1
clone size: NA
V gene: TRBV9
CDR3 DNA: TGTGCCAGCAGCGTAGGGCAAGGGAGCGGTGAAGCTTTCTTT
CDR3 protein: CASSVGQGSGEAFF

D gene: NA
J gene: TRBJ2-7
clone size: NA
V gene: TRBV4-2
CDR3 DNA: TGTGCCAGCAGCCAAGATCCCAGGGTTTGGGAGCAGTACTTC
CDR3 protein: CASSQDPRVWEQYF

D gene: TRBD2
J gene: TRBJ2-5
clone size: NA
V gene: TRBV27
CDR3 DNA: TGTGCCTCTATTGGACGGTCGACTAGCGGGAGGAGGGAGACCCAGTACTTC
CDR3 protein: CASIGRSTSGRRETQYF

D gene: TRBD2
J gene: TRBJ2-1
clone size: NA
V gene: TRBV5-1
CDR3 DNA: TGCGCCAGCAGCTCGCGGGACTACAATTACAATGAGCAGTTCTTC
CDR3 protein: CASSSRDYNYNEQFF

D gene: NA
J gene: TRBJ2-2
clone size: NA
V gene: TRBV6-6
CDR3 DNA: TGTGCCAGCACCTACGGGTCGGGACAGAACACCGGGGAGCTGTTTTTT
CDR3 protein: CASTYGSGQNTGELFF

D gene: TRBD1
J gene: TRBJ2-4
clone size: NA
V gene: TRBV29-1
CDR3 DNA: TGCAGCGTTCAGGGTGAGGACAGGAATCAGTACTTC
CDR3 protein: CSVQGEDRNQYF

D gene: NA
J gene: TRBJ1-4
clone size: NA
V gene: TRBV6-2/TRBV6-3
CDR3 DNA: TGTGCCAGCAGTCGTACAGGGTCGGACGAAAAACTGTTTTTT
CDR3 protein: CASSRTGSDEKLFF

D gene: TRBD2
J gene: TRBJ2-3
clone size: NA
V gene: TRBV11-2
CDR3 DNA: TGTGCCAGCAGCTTAGGGACGGGAGGGCCCGCAGATACGCAGTATTTT
CDR3 protein: CASSLGTGGPADTQYF

D gene: TRBD2
J gene: TRBJ2-5
clone size: NA
V gene: TRBV12-3/TRBV12-4
CDR3 DNA: TGTGCCAGCAGGTCCAGCGGGAGAGAGACCCAGTACTTC
CDR3 protein: CASRSSGRETQYF

D gene: TRBD1
J gene: TRBJ1-1
clone size: NA
V gene: TRBV19
CDR3 DNA: TGTGCCAGTAGTATAACAGGGGGCGCGAACACTGAAGCTTTCTTT
CDR3 protein: CASSITGGANTEAFF

D gene: TRBD2
J gene: TRBJ2-7
clone size: NA
V gene: TRBV28
CDR3 DNA: TGTGCCAGCAGTTTTCCCTTACTAGCGGGAGTCTACGAGCAGTACTTC
CDR3 protein: CASSFPLLAGVYEQYF

D gene: NA
J gene: TRBJ1-2
clone size: NA
V gene: TRBV2
CDR3 DNA: TGTGCCAGCAGTGAGGGGGGAGCCGGCTACACCTTC
CDR3 protein: CASSEGGAGYTF

D gene: TRBD1
J gene: TRBJ1-1
clone size: once
V gene: TRBV23-1
CDR3 DNA: TGCGCCAGCAGCCACTCGGACAGGTTGAACACTGAAGCTTTCTTT
CDR3 protein: CASSHSDRLNTEAFF

D gene: TRBD1
J gene: TRBJ2-1
clone size: NA
V gene: TRBV6-6
CDR3 DNA: TGTGCCAGCAGTTACGACAGGGTCGGTGAGCAGTTCTTC
CDR3 protein: CASSYDRVGEQFF

D gene: TRBD2
J gene: TRBJ2-5
clone size: NA
V gene: TRBV5-1
CDR3 DNA: TGCGCCAGCAGCTTGGTGGGAGCCTACGGGACTAGCGGAGTCCAAGAGACCCAGTACTTC
CDR3 protein: CASSLVGAYGTSGVQETQYF

D gene: TRBD1
J gene: TRBJ1-2
clone size: once
V gene: TRBV24-1
CDR3 DNA: TGTGCCACCAGTGATGTCCCTGGGACAGGGGGCAACTATGGCTACACCTTC
CDR3 protein: CATSDVPGTGGNYGYTF

D gene: TRBD2
J gene: TRBJ2-3
clone size: NA
V gene: TRBV4-2
CDR3 DNA: TGTGCCAGCAGCCAAGATAGTGCGGGAGGCCTCACAGATACGCAGTATTTT
CDR3 protein: CASSQDSAGGLTDTQYF

D gene: NA
J gene: TRBJ2-1
clone size: NA
V gene: TRBV28
CDR3 DNA: TGTGCCAGCAGTTTAGGCGGGGGCTGGTACAATGAGCAGTTCTTC
CDR3 protein: CASSLGGGWYNEQFF

D gene: NA
J gene: TRBJ2-1
clone size: NA
V gene: TRBV28
CDR3 DNA: TGTGCCAGCAGTTTCGCTAGCGCCCACAATGAGCAGTTCTTC
CDR3 protein: CASSFASAHNEQFF

D gene: NA
J gene: TRBJ1-2
clone size: once
V gene: TRBV6-5
CDR3 DNA: TGTGCCAGCAGTTACGGAGGGAACGGCTACACCTTC
CDR3 protein: CASSYGGNGYTF

D gene: NA
J gene: TRBJ1-2
clone size: NA
V gene: TRBV6-1
CDR3 DNA: TGTGCCAGCAGTGAAAGCGGACAGAGCTATGGCTACACCTTC
CDR3 protein: CASSESGQSYGYTF

D gene: TRBD1
J gene: TRBJ1-6
clone size: NA
V gene: TRBV5-6
CDR3 DNA: TGTGCCAGCAGCTCCTTGACAGGGGGCGAATCACCCCTCCACTTT
CDR3 protein: CASSSLTGGESPLHF

D gene: NA
J gene: TRBJ2-7
clone size: NA
V gene: TRBV6-5
CDR3 DNA: TGTGCCAGCAGCGACAGGATCTACGAGCAGTACTTC
CDR3 protein: CASSDRIYEQYF

D gene: NA
J gene: TRBJ1-1
clone size: NA
V gene: TRBV6-2/TRBV6-3
CDR3 DNA: TGTGCCAGCAGTCCCTCGAGGCAGCTTATGAACACTGAAGCTTTCTTT
CDR3 protein: CASSPSRQLMNTEAFF